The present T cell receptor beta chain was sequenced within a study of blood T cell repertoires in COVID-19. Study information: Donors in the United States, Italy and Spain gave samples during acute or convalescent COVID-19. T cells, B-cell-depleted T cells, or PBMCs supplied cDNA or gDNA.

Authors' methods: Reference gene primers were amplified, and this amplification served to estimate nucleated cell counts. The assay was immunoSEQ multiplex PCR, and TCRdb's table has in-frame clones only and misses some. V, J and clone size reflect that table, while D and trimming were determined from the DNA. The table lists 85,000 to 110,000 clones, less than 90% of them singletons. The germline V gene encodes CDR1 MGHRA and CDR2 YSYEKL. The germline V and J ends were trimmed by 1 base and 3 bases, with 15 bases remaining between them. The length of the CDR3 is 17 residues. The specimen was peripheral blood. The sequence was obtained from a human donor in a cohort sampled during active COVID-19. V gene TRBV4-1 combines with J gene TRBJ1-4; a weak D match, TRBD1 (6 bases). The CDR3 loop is CASSQAPQGTANEKLFF. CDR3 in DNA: TGCGCCAGCAGCCAAGCCCCGCAGGGGACGGCTAATGAAAAACTGTTTTTT.